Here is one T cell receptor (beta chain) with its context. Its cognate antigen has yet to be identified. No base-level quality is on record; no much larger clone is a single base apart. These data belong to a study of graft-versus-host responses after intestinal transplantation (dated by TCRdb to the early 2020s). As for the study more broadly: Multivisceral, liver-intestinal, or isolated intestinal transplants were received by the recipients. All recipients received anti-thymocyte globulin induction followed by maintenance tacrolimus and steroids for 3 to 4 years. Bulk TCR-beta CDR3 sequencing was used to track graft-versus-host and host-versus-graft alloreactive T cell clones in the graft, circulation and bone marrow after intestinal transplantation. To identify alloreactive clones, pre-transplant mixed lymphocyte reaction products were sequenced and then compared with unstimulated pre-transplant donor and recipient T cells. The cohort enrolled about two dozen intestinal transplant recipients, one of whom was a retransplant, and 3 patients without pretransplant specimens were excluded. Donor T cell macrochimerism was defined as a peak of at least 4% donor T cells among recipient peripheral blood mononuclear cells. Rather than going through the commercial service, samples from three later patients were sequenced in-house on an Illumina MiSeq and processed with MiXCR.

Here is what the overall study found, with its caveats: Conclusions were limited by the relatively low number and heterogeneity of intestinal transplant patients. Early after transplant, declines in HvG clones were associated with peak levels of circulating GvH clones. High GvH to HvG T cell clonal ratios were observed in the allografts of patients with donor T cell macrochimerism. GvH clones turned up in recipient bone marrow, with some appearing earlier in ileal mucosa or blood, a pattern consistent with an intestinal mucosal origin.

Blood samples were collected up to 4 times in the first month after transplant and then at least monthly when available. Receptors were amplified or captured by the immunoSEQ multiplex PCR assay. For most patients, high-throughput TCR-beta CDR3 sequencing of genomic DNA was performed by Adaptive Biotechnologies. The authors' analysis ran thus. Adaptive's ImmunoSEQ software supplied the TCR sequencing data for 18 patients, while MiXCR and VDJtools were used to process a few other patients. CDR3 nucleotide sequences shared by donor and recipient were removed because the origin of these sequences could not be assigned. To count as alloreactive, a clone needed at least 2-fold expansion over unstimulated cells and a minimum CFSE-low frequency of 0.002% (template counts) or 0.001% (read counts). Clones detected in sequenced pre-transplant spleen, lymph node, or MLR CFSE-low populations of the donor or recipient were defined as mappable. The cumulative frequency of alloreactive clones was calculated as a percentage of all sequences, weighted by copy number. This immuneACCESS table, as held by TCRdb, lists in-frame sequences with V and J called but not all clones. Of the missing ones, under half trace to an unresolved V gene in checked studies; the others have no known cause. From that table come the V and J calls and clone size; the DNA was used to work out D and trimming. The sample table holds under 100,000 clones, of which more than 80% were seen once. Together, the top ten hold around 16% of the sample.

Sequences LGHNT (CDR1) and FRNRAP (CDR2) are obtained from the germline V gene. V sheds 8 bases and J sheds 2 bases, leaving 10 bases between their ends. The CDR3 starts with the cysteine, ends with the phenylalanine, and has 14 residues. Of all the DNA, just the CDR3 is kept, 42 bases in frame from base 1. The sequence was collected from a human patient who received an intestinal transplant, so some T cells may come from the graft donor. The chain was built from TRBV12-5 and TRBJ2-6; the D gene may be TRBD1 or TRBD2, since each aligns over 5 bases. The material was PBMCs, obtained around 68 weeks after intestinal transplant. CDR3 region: CASKVGAGANVLTF. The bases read TGTGCTAGTAAAGTGGGGGCTGGGGCCAACGTCCTGACTTTC.